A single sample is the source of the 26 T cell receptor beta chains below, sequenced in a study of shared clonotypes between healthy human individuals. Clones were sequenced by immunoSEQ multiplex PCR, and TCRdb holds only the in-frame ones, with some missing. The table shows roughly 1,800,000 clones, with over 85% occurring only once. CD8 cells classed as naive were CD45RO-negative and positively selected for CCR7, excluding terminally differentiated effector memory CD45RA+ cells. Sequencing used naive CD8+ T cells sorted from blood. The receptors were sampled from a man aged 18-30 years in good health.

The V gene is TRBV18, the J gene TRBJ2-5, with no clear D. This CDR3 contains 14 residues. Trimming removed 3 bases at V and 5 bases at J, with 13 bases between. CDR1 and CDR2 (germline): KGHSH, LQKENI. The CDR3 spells CASSPADGRETQYF. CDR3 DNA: TGTGCCAGCTCACCCGCGGACGGGCGGGAGACCCAGTACTTC.

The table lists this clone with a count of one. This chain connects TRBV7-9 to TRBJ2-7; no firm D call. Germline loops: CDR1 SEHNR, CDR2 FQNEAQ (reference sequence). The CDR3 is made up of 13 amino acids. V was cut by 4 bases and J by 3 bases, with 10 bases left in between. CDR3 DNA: TGTGCCAGCAGCTACGTCGAAGACTACGAGCAGTACTTC. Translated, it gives CASSYVEDYEQYF.

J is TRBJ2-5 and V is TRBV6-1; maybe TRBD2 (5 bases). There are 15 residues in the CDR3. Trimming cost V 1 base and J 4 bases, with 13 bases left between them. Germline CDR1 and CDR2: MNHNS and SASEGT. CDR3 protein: CASSEVFIRGETQYF. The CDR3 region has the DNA TGTGCCAGCAGTGAAGTGTTTATTCGGGGAGAGACCCAGTACTTC.

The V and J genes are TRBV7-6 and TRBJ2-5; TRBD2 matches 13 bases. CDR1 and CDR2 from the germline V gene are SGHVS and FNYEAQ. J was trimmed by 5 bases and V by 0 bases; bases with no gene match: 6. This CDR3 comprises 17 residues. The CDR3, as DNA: TGTGCCAGCAGCTTAGCGGCCACACTAGCGGGAGGGGAGACCCAGTACTTC. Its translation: CASSLAATLAGGETQYF.

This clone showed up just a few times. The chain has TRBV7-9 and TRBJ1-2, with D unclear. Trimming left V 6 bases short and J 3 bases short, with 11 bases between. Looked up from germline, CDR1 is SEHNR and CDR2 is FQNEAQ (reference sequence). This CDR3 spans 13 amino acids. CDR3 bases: TGTGCCAGCAGTTCGGACGGGGACTATGGCTACACCTTC. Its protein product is CASSSDGDYGYTF.

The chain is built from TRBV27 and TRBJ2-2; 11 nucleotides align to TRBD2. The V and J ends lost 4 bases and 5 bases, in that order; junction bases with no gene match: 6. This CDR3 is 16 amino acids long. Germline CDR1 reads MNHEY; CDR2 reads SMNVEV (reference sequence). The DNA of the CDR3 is TGTGCCAGCAGTTGGAGTAGCGGGGGGGCAACCGGGGAGCTGTTTTTT. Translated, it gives CASSWSSGGATGELFF.

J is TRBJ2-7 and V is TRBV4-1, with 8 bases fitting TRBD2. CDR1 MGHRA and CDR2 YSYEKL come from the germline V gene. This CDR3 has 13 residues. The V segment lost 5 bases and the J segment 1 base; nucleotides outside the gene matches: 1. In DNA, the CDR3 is TGCGCCAGCAGCACTAGCGGTTCCTACGAGCAGTACTTC. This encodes CASSTSGSYEQYF.

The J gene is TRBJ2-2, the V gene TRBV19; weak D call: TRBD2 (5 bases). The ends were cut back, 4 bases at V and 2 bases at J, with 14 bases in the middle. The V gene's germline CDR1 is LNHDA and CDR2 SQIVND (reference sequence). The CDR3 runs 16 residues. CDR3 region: CASSTLSDSNTGELFF. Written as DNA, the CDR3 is TGTGCCAGTAGTACCCTTAGCGATTCAAACACCGGGGAGCTGTTTTTT.

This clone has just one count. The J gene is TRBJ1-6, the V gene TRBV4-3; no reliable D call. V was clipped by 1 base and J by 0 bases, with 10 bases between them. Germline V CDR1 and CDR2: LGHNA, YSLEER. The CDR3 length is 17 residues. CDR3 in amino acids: CASSQVWEDSYNSPLHF. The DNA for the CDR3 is TGCGCCAGCAGCCAAGTCTGGGAAGACTCCTATAATTCACCCCTCCACTTT.

The CDR3 DNA follows: TGTGCCAGCAACCTTATGGGTATTGACACTGAAGCTTTCTTT. Translated, it gives CASNLMGIDTEAFF. The V and J genes are TRBV6-5 and TRBJ1-1; D gene uncertain. V lost 7 bases and J 3 bases, leaving 15 bases between the germline ends. Germline-derived CDR1 and CDR2 are MNHEY and SVGAGI. The CDR3 sequence is 14 residues long.

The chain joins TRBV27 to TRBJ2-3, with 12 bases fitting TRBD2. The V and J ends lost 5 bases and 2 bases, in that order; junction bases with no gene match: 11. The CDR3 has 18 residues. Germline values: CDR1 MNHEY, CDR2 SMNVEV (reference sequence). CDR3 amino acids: CASSTSSGRATPTDTQYF. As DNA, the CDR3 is TGTGCCAGCAGTACCTCTAGCGGGAGGGCCACTCCCACAGATACGCAGTATTTT.

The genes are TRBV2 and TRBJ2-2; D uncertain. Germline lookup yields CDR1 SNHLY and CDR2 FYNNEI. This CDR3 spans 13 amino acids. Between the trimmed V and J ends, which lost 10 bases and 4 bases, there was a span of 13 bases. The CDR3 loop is CATLTGGTGELFF. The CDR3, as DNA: TGTGCCACCCTAACGGGCGGCACCGGGGAGCTGTTTTTT.

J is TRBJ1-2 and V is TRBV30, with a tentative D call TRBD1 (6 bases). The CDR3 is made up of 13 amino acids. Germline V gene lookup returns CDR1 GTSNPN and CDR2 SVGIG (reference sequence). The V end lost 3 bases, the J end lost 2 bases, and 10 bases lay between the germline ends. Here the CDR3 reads CAWRGGPNYGYTF. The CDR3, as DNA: TGTGCCTGGAGGGGGGGCCCCAACTATGGCTACACCTTC.

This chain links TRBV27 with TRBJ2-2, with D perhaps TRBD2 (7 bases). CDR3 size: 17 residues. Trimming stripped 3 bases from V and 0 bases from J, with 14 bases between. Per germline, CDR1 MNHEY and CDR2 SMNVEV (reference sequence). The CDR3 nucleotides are TGTGCCAGCAGTTTCGGACGGGGGGCTTCGAACACCGGGGAGCTGTTTTTT. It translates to CASSFGRGASNTGELFF.

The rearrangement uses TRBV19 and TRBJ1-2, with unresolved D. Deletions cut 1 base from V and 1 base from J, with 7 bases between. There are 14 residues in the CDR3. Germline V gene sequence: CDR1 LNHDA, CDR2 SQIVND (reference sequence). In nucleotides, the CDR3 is TGTGCCAGTAGTATAGCCGGGAGTAACTATGGCTACACCTTC. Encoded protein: CASSIAGSNYGYTF.

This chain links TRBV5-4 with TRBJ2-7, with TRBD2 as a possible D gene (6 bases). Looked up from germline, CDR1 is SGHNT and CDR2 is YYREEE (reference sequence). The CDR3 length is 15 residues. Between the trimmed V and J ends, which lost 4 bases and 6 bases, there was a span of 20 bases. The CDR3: CASSRQSGQHLEQYF. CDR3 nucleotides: TGTGCCAGCAGCCGTCAAAGCGGGCAACATCTCGAGCAGTACTTC.

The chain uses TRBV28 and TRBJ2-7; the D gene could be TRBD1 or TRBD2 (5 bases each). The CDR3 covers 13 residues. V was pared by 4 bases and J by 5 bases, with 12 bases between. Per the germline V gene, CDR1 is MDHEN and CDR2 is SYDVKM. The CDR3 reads CASSSRGVNEQYF. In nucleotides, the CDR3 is TGTGCCAGCAGTTCGAGGGGAGTAAACGAGCAGTACTTC. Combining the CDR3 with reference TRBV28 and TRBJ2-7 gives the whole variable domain DVKVTQSSRYLVKRTGEKVFLECVQDMDHENMFWYRQDPGLGLRLIYFSYDVKMKEKGDIPEGYSVSREKKERFSLILESASTNQTSMYLCASSSRGVNEQYFGPGTRLTVT.

This CDR3 reads CASTPGKGGQETQYF. CDR3 DNA: TGTGCCAGCACTCCCGGGAAGGGCGGCCAAGAGACCCAGTACTTC. The gene calls are TRBV7-9 and TRBJ2-5; tentatively, D is TRBD2 (5 bases). With 7 bases removed from V and 1 base from J, the gap between germline ends came to 16 bases. Per the germline V gene, CDR1 is SEHNR and CDR2 is FQNEAQ (reference sequence). The CDR3 consists of 15 residues.

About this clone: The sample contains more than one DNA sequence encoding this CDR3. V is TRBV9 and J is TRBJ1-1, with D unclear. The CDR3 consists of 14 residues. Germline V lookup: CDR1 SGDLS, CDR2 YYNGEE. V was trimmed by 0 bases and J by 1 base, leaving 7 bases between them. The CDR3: CASSVVGANTEAFF. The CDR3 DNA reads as TGTGCCAGCAGCGTAGTGGGAGCGAACACTGAAGCTTTCTTT.

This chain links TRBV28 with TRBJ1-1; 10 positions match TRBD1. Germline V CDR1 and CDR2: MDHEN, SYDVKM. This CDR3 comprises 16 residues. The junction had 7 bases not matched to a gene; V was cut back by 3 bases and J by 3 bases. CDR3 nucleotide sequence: TGTGCCAGCAGTTTCGGACAGGGGGAGACTGACACTGAAGCTTTCTTT. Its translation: CASSFGQGETDTEAFF.

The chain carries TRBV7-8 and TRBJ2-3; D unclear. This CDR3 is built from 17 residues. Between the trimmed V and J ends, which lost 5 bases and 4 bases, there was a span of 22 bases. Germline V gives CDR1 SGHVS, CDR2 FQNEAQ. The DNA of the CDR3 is TGTGCCAGCAGCCCAACTACTTATGGTCGTTTTTCAGATACGCAGTATTTT. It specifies CASSPTTYGRFSDTQYF.

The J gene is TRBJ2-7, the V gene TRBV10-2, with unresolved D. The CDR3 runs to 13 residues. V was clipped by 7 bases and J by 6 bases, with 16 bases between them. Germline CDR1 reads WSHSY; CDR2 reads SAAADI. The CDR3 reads CASTPGPVGEQYF. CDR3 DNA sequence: TGCGCCAGCACACCAGGCCCCGTGGGCGAGCAGTACTTC.

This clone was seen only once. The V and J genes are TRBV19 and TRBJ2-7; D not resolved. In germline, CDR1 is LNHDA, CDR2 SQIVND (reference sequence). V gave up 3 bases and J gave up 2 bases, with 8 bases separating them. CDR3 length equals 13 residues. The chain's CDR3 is CASSMSFTYEQYF. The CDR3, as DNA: TGTGCCAGTAGTATGTCGTTCACCTACGAGCAGTACTTC.

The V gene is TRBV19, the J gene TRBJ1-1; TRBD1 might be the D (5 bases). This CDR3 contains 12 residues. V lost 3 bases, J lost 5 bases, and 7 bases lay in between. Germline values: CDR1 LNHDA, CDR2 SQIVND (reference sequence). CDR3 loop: CASSMGTTEAFF. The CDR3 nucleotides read TGTGCCAGTAGTATGGGGACGACTGAAGCTTTCTTT. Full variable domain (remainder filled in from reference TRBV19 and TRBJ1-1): DGGITQSPKYLFRKEGQNVTLSCEQNLNHDAMYWYRQDPGQGLRLIYYSQIVNDFQKGDIAEGYSVSREKKESFPLTVTSAQKNPTAFYLCASSMGTTEAFFGQGTRLTVV.

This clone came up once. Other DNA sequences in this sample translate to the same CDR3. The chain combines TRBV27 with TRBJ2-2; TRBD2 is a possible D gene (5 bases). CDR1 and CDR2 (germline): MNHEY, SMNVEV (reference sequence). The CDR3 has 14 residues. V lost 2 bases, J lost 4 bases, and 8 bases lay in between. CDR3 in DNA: TGTGCCAGCAGTTTAATAGGAGGCACCGGGGAGCTGTTTTTT. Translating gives CASSLIGGTGELFF.

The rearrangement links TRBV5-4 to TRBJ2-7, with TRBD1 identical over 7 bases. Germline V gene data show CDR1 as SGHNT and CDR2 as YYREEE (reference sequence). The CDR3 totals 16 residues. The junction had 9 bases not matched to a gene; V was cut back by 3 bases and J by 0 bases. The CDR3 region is CASSYAGTAISYEQYF. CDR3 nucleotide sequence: TGTGCCAGCAGCTATGCCGGGACAGCTATCTCCTACGAGCAGTACTTC.